This T cell receptor beta chain was recorded in a study of T cell changes during pregnancy in multiple sclerosis. The CDR3 covers 12 residues. The germline gives CDR1 SGHNT, CDR2 YYREEE (reference sequence). V lost 6 bases to trimming and J lost 0 bases, with 5 bases between them. Only in-frame clones appear in the TCRdb table, and some are missing; sequencing was by immunoSEQ multiplex PCR. Of 30,000 to 45,000 clones in the sample, around 92% were seen once. The source was CD8+ T cells from peripheral blood mononuclear cells, collected before pregnancy. The gene calls are TRBV5-4 and TRBJ2-3; D gene unclear. This receptor was identified in a female donor with multiple sclerosis, enrolled in a pregnancy study. Written as DNA, the CDR3 is TGTGCCAGCAAGACTAGCACAGATACGCAGTATTTT. Amino acid sequence: CASKTSTDTQYF.